This T cell receptor beta chain was sequenced during a study of blood T cell repertoires in COVID-19. At the level of the study: From T cells, B-cell-depleted T cells, or PBMCs came the material, which was cDNA or gDNA.

The assay was immunoSEQ multiplex PCR, and TCRdb's table has in-frame clones only and misses some. In the table there are about 81,000 clones, roughly 75% of which are singletons. This CDR3 is built from 17 residues. Germline V gene lookup returns CDR1 SGHNT and CDR2 YYREEE (reference sequence). The J segment lost 2 bases and the V segment lost 2 bases, leaving 9 bases of the junction unmatched. This sequence originates from a woman between 50 and 59 years old with acute or convalescent COVID-19. Sequenced material: peripheral blood. The chain employs TRBV5-4 and TRBJ2-5, with TRBD2 identical over 10 bases. The CDR3 loop reads CASSLLGAGGPQETQYF. The CDR3 DNA reads TGTGCCAGCAGCTTATTAGGAGCGGGGGGGCCTCAAGAGACCCAGTACTTC.